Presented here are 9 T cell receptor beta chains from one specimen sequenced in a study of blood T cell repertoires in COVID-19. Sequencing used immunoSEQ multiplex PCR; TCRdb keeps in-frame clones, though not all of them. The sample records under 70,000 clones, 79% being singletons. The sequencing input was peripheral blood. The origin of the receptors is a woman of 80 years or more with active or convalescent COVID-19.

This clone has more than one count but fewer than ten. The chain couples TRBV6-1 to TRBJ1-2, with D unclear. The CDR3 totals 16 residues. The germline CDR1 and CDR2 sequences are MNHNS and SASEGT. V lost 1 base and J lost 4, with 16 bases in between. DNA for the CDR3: TGTGCCAGCAGTGAAGTGGCAGGCGATCCCGTCTATGGCTACACCTTC. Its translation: CASSEVAGDPVYGYTF.

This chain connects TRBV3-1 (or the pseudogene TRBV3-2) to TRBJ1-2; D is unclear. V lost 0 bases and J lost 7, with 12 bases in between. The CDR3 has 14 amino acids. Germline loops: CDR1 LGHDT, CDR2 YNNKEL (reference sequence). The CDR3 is CASSQDPGGGGYTF. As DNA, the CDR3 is TGTGCCAGCAGCCAAGACCCCGGAGGCGGTGGCTACACCTTC.

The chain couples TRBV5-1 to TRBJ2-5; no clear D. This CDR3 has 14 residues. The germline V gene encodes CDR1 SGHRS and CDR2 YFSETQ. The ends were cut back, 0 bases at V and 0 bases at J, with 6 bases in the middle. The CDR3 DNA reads TGCGCCAGCAGCTTGGCACTACACCAAGAGACCCAGTACTTC. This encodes CASSLALHQETQYF. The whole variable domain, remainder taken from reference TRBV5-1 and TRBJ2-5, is KAGVTQTPRYLIKTRGQQVTLSCSPISGHRSVSWYQQTPGQGLQFLFEYFSETQRNKGNFPGRFSGRQFSNSRSEMNVSTLELGDSALYLCASSLALHQETQYFGPGTRLLVL.

The CDR3 region has the DNA TGCAGCGCGGCCCGCGGGGGGGCTTGGAATGAGCAGTTCTTC. Translating gives CSAARGGAWNEQFF. The chain carries TRBV29-1 and TRBJ2-1, with 9 bases aligning to TRBD2. This CDR3 region has 14 residues. The trim removed 7 bases at V and 7 bases at J, leaving 11 bases unmatched. CDR1 SQVTM and CDR2 ANQGSEA come from the germline V gene.

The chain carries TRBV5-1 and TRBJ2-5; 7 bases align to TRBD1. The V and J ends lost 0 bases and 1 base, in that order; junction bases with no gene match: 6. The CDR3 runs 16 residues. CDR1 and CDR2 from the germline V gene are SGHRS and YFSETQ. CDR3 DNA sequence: TGCGCCAGCAGCTTGGGGACAGGCCTCTCCCAAGAGACCCAGTACTTC. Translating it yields CASSLGTGLSQETQYF.

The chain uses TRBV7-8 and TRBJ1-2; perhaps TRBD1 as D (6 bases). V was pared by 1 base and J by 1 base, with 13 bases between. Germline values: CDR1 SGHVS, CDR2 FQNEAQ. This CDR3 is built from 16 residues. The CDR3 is CASSLVGGDFNYGYTF. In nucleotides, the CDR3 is TGTGCCAGCAGCTTAGTTGGGGGCGACTTTAACTATGGCTACACCTTC. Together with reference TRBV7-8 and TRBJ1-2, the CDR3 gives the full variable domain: GAGVSQSPRYKVAKRGQDVALRCDPISGHVSLFWYQQALGQGPEFLTYFQNEAQLDKSGLPSDRFFAERPEGSVSTLKIQRTQQEDSAVYLCASSLVGGDFNYGYTFGSGTRLTVV.

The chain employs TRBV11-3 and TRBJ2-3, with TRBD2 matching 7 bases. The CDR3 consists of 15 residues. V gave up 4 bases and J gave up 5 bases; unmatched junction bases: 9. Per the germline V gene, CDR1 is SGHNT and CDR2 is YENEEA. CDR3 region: CASSSRLGRGDTQYF. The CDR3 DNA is TGTGCCAGCAGCTCCCGCCTTGGGAGGGGAGATACGCAGTATTTT.

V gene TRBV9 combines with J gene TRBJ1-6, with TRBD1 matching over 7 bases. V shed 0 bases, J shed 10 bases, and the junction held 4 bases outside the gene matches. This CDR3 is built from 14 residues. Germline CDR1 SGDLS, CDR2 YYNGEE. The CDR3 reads CASSVDRGESPLHF. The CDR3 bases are TGTGCCAGCAGCGTAGACAGGGGCGAGTCACCCCTCCACTTT.

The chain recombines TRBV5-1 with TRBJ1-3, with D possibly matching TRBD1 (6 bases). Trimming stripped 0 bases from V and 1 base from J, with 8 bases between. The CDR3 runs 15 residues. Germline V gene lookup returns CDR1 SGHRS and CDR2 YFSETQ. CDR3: CASSLATGSGNTIYF. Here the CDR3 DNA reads TGCGCCAGCAGCTTGGCCACAGGGTCTGGAAACACCATATATTTT.